This is a list of T cell receptor beta chains from one sample in a study of blood T cell repertoires in COVID-19. TCRdb's copy holds only in-frame clones and misses some; the assay was immunoSEQ multiplex PCR. This table holds under 250,000 clones, about 83% found once. The sequencing sample was made of peripheral blood. These receptors came from a middle-aged man with active or convalescent COVID-19. Each CDR3 is given with its conserved first and last residue. Fields, in order: CDR3 protein, CDR3 DNA, D gene, clone size, J gene, V gene. D genes are given only for firm matches. Size is omitted from some rows. Given values are once, few, many or a class for expanded clones.

cdr3_aa: CASRDRDLNEQFF
cdr3_nt: TGTGCCAGCCGGGACAGGGATTTAAATGAGCAGTTCTTC
d_call: TRBD1
clone_size: NA
j_call: TRBJ2-1
v_call: TRBV11-3

cdr3_aa: CAWSRKGANEKLFF
cdr3_nt: TGTGCCTGGAGTAGGAAGGGAGCTAATGAAAAACTGTTTTTT
d_call: NA
clone_size: NA
j_call: TRBJ1-4
v_call: TRBV30

cdr3_aa: CASSVDRGFYQPQHF
cdr3_nt: TGTGCCAGCAGTGTGGACAGGGGGTTCTATCAGCCCCAGCATTTT
d_call: TRBD1
clone_size: NA
j_call: TRBJ1-5
v_call: TRBV28

cdr3_aa: CASSVEPGADTQYF
cdr3_nt: TGTGCCAGCAGCGTAGAACCGGGGGCAGATACGCAGTATTTT
d_call: NA
clone_size: NA
j_call: TRBJ2-3
v_call: TRBV9

cdr3_aa: CAWSVLGGAEAFF
cdr3_nt: TGTGCCTGGAGTGTTCTGGGGGGGGCTGAAGCTTTCTTT
d_call: NA
clone_size: NA
j_call: TRBJ1-1
v_call: TRBV30

cdr3_aa: CASSLQQGRGYTF
cdr3_nt: TGTGCCAGCAGCTTACAACAGGGGCGCGGCTACACCTTC
d_call: TRBD1
clone_size: NA
j_call: TRBJ1-2
v_call: TRBV14

cdr3_aa: CSASGRAYDGQYF
cdr3_nt: TGCAGTGCTAGTGGCAGGGCCTACGACGGGCAGTACTTC
d_call: NA
clone_size: NA
j_call: TRBJ2-7
v_call: TRBV20-1

cdr3_aa: CSVDGWPGKTETQYF
cdr3_nt: TGCAGCGTTGATGGATGGCCAGGTAAAACGGAGACCCAGTACTTC
d_call: NA
clone_size: NA
j_call: TRBJ2-5
v_call: TRBV29-1

cdr3_aa: CASSSRVGLAGGDEQFF
cdr3_nt: TGTGCCAGTAGTTCCCGGGTGGGACTAGCGGGAGGTGATGAGCAGTTCTTC
d_call: TRBD2
clone_size: NA
j_call: TRBJ2-1
v_call: TRBV19

cdr3_aa: CAWSVGGGSYEQYF
cdr3_nt: TGTGCCTGGAGTGTAGGCGGGGGATCCTACGAGCAGTACTTC
d_call: TRBD2
clone_size: NA
j_call: TRBJ2-7
v_call: TRBV30

cdr3_aa: CASSSSEVQPQHF
cdr3_nt: TGTGCCAGCAGTTCCTCAGAGGTTCAGCCCCAGCATTTT
d_call: NA
clone_size: NA
j_call: TRBJ1-5
v_call: TRBV6-2/TRBV6-3

cdr3_aa: CSHPPGAENTEAFF
cdr3_nt: TGCAGTCACCCCCCCGGAGCCGAGAACACTGAAGCTTTCTTT
d_call: NA
clone_size: NA
j_call: TRBJ1-1
v_call: TRBV29-1

cdr3_aa: CAISIKLSDNEQFF
cdr3_nt: TGTGCCATCAGTATAAAACTCTCTGACAATGAGCAGTTCTTC
d_call: NA
clone_size: few
j_call: TRBJ2-1
v_call: TRBV10-3